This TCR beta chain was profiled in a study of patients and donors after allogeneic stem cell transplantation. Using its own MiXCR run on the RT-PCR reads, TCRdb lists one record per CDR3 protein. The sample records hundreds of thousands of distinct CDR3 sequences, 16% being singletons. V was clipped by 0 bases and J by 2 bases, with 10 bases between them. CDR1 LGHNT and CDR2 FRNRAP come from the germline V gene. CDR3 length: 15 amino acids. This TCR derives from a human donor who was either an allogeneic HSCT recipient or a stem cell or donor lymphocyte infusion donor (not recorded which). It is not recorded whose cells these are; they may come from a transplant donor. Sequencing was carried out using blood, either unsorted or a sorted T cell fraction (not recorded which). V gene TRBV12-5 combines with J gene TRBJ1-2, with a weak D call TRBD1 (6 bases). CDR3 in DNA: TGTGCTAGTGGTTTGGTCCCAGGGGTGAACTATGGCTACACCTTC. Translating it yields CASGLVPGVNYGYTF.